This TCR beta chain emerged from a study of T cells in Graves' hyperthyroidism and ophthalmopathy. Ophthalmopathy cases met thresholds of Clinical Activity Score at least 3, NOSPECS grade at least 4 and duration under 3 months. Diagnoses used clinical symptoms, serum thyroxine and TRAb, thyroid ultrasound and orbital computed tomography. The source of the PBMCs was 10 ml of fresh peripheral blood. The ends lost 0 bases at V and 1 base at J; junction bases unmatched: 1. Germline CDR1 reads SGHVS; CDR2 reads FNYEAQ. The CDR3 contains 16 residues. TCR beta CDR3 region amplification was performed from RNA transcripts. The TCR CDR3 first-round RT-PCR relied on the HTBI primer set. One entry per CDR3 protein results from TCRdb running MiXCR on the multiplex PCR reads. The sample yields about 350,000 distinct CDR3 sequences, 13% to 15% seen once.

The sequencing sample was made of blood. The chain couples TRBV7-6 to TRBJ2-3, with 10 bases fitting TRBD2. The receptor was derived from a woman in her sixties or seventies with Graves' ophthalmopathy. The CDR3 bases are TGTGCCAGCAGCTTAGCCGGGACTAGCGGCACAGATACGCAGTATTTT. It yields the protein CASSLAGTSGTDTQYF.